Sequencing of this T cell receptor beta chain was carried out in a study of T cell changes during pregnancy in multiple sclerosis (dated by TCRdb to about 2019). About the investigation overall: The study looked at changes in the T cell repertoire across pregnancy in women with multiple sclerosis.

With respect to this clone: Its antigen is not yet known. Base qualities are not at hand, and no much larger clone is one base apart.

Inclusive of the bounding cysteine and phenylalanine, the CDR3 is 12 residues long. The retained sequence is limited to the CDR3, 36 bases, with the frame set at the first base. CDR1 and CDR2, per the germline V gene, are SGHVS and FQNEAQ. To prepare the library, the immunoSEQ multiplex PCR assay was applied. TCRdb retrieved this table from immuneACCESS and kept in-frame rearrangements only. Not all clones are present; in checked studies, unresolved V genes account for under half, and no reason is known for the remainder. The sample table holds roughly 40,000 clones, of which around nine tenths were seen once. The top ten clones comprise roughly 4% of the sample.

In this chain, TRBV7-8 is recombined with TRBJ2-6; the D gene is unclear. Specimen: CD8+ T cells from peripheral blood mononuclear cells, collected in the first trimester of pregnancy. The TCR was taken from a female donor with multiple sclerosis, enrolled in a pregnancy study. The CDR3 loop reads CASHSGANVLTF. Here is the DNA: TGTGCGTCCCACTCTGGGGCCAACGTCCTGACTTTC.